This TCR beta chain was profiled in a study of blood T cell repertoires in COVID-19. Germline V gene data show CDR1 as MDHEN and CDR2 as SYDVKM. The germline V and J ends were trimmed by 5 bases and 0 bases, with 7 bases remaining between them. The CDR3 is 14 amino acids. Libraries were prepared by immunoSEQ multiplex PCR; TCRdb keeps only in-frame clonotypes and omits some of them. The sample contains about 270,000 clones, 75% to 85% of which appear only once. The rearrangement uses TRBV28 and TRBJ2-2, with D maybe TRBD1 (5 bases). This receptor was taken from a woman aged 50 to 65 with acute COVID-19. The sequenced sample consisted of PBMCs or T cells enriched from blood (not recorded which). This CDR3 is CASSATANTGELFF. The DNA for the CDR3 is TGTGCCAGCAGTGCGACAGCGAACACCGGGGAGCTGTTTTTT.